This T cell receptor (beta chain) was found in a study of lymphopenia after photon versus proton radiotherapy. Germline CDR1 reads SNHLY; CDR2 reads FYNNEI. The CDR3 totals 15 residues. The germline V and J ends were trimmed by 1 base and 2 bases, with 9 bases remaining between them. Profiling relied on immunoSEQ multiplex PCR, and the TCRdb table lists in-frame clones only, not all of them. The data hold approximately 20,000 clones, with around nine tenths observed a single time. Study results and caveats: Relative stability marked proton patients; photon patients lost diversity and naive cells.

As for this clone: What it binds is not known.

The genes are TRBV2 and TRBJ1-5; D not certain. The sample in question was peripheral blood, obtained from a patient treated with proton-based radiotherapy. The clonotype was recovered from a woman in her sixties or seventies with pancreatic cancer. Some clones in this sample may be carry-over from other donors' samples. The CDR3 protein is CASSEGLYGNQPQHF. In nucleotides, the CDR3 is TGTGCCAGCAGTGAAGGGTTATATGGCAATCAGCCCCAGCATTTT. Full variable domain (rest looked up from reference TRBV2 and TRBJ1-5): EPEVTQTPSHQVTQMGQEVILRCVPISNHLYFYWYRQILGQKVEFLVSFYNNEISEKSEIFDDQFSVERPDGSNFTLKIRSTKLEDSAMYFCASSEGLYGNQPQHFGDGTRLSIL.